This T cell receptor beta chain appears in the sequencing data of a study of blood T cells in healthy people across ages. CDR1 LGHNA and CDR2 YNFKEQ come from the germline V gene. The length of the CDR3 is 16 residues. Losses at the gene ends were 3 bases for V and 3 bases for J; bases not matched to a gene: 10. A sample-barcoded 5' primer and a J-beta primer mix were used in a second PCR of roughly 6 to 11 cycles. TCRdb itself ran the 5' RACE reads through MiXCR, one entry per CDR3 protein. The sample has about 970,000 distinct CDR3 sequences; about 51% are singletons. The J gene is TRBJ2-5, the V gene TRBV4-2; 7 bases are shared with TRBD1. The sequencing input was blood. The clonotype originates from a woman aged 60-70 years in good health. CDR3 DNA: TGTGCCAGCAGCCAGCCCAACGACAGGGTGGAAGAGACCCAGTACTTC. Protein product: CASSQPNDRVEETQYF.